This is a list of T cell receptor beta chains from one sample in a study of HIV-infected children after antiretroviral therapy interruption. TCRdb re-derived calls from the 3' RACE reads in MiXCR, one entry per CDR3 protein. The sample contains tens of thousands of distinct CDR3 sequences, 4.3% of which appear only once. The sequences come from CD45RA+ CD4+ T cells from PBMCs, pooled from several time points, collected from a donor given antiretroviral therapy, either interrupted or continuous. Receptor source: a pool of human donors with HIV. Each CDR3 is given with its conserved first and last residue. Each record gives: V gene, clone size, J gene, D gene, CDR3 DNA, CDR3 protein. D genes are given only for firm matches. Rows may omit the clone size; those that give it use once, few, many or a size class.

TRBV2,many,TRBJ2-3,-,TGTGCCAGCACCCCAAGGCGCACAGATACGCAGTATTTT,CASTPRRTDTQYF
TRBV6-6,few,TRBJ2-5,-,TGTGCCAGCAGTGATGCGGGGCGCCAAGACACCCAGTACTTT,CASSDAGRQDTQYF
TRBV3-1,many,TRBJ2-2,TRBD1,TGTGCCAGCAGCCCCTTTACCGGGACAGGGAGGGCCGGGGAGCTGTTTTTT,CASSPFTGTGRAGELFF
TRBV19,many,TRBJ1-5,-,TGTGCCAGTAGTATATCAGCGGGAAGGAGAAGTAGTAGCAATCAGCCCCAGCATTTT,CASSISAGRRSSSNQPQHF
TRBV12-3/TRBV12-4,few,TRBJ2-2,-,TGTGCCAGCAGTTTGCCCGGGGAGCTGTTTTTT,CASSLPGELFF
TRBV4-1,few,TRBJ1-2,TRBD1,TGCGCCAGCGCCCCGGGACAGGGGGCATGGGGCTACACCTTC,CASAPGQGAWGYTF
TRBV4-1,-,TRBJ1-2,-,TGCGCCAGCAGCCAACCTGGGGGGGTCTATGGCTACACCTTC,CASSQPGGVYGYTF
TRBV20-1,many,TRBJ1-1,-,TGCAGGGGGACGACAGGGAACACTGAAGCTTTCTTT,CRGTTGNTEAFF
TRBV23-1,many,TRBJ1-3,TRBD1,TGCGCCAGCAGTCAAGCCCTCTCGACAGGGACCAATCCCGGAAACACCATATATTTT,CASSQALSTGTNPGNTIYF
TRBV7-2,many,TRBJ1-1,-,TGTGCCAGCAGCTTAGTACCCATGAACACTGAAGCTTTCTTT,CASSLVPMNTEAFF
TRBV20-1,many,TRBJ2-7,-,TGCAGTGCTAGAGTTCCCGGGGGCAAGGACGAGCAGTACTTC,CSARVPGGKDEQYF
TRBV7-8,many,TRBJ1-1,-,TGTGCCAGCAGCGGTATCTGGGGGGTTGAAGGAGAAGCTTTCTTT,CASSGIWGVEGEAFF
TRBV20-1,many,TRBJ2-3,-,TGCAGTGCTAGAGATCCGACTCTCTCCACAGATACGCAGTATTTT,CSARDPTLSTDTQYF
TRBV14,many,TRBJ2-1,-,TGTGCCAGCAGCCGGGGAGCAGTGCAGTTCTTC,CASSRGAVQFF
TRBV3-1,few,TRBJ1-2,-,TGTGCCAGCAGCTATAATTCAGAGGTCCCCATCTATGGCTACACCTTC,CASSYNSEVPIYGYTF
TRBV29-1,-,TRBJ1-1,-,TGCAGCGTCGCCGAGGGGTTGGGACTGAACACTGAAGCTTTCTTT,CSVAEGLGLNTEAFF
TRBV14,many,TRBJ2-4,-,TGTGCCAGCAGCCAAGACCTCCCCAGCCAAAACATTCAGTACTTC,CASSQDLPSQNIQYF
TRBV7-3,few,TRBJ1-2,-,TGTGCCAGCAGCGGAGGTCCGGGTAGCCGACATGGCTACACCTTC,CASSGGPGSRHGYTF
TRBV12-5,few,TRBJ1-1,-,TGTGCTAACCAGGACAGCAAACACACTGAAGCTTTCTTT,CANQDSKHTEAFF
TRBV3-1,many,TRBJ1-2,-,TGTGCCAGCAGCCAAGATCTGAGGACCAGGCTTGGCTACACCTTC,CASSQDLRTRLGYTF
TRBV20-1,few,TRBJ1-1,-,TGCAGTGCTAGAGATTGGACAGCCCGAAACACTGAAGCTTTCTTT,CSARDWTARNTEAFF
TRBV12-3/TRBV12-4,few,TRBJ2-5,-,TGTGCCAGCAGTTTTGGGATGCAAGAGACCCAGTACTTC,CASSFGMQETQYF
TRBV29-1,many,TRBJ1-1,-,TGCAGCGTCCTCCCCGGGGGTCCGAACACTGAAGCTTTCTTT,CSVLPGGPNTEAFF
TRBV28,many,TRBJ2-7,TRBD1,TGTGCCAGTAAGACAGGGGGCAATAAGTACGAGCAGTACTTC,CASKTGGNKYEQYF
TRBV28,many,TRBJ1-4,-,TGTGCCAGCAGTTTTCAGGGACCGTCAAATGAAAAACTGTTTTTT,CASSFQGPSNEKLFF
TRBV3-1,many,TRBJ2-3,-,TGTGCCAGCAGCCATCTCGCATCCACAGATACGCAGTATTTT,CASSHLASTDTQYF
TRBV12-3/TRBV12-4,few,TRBJ2-3,-,TGTGCCAGCAGCGGGGTACCAGATACGCAGTATTTT,CASSGVPDTQYF
TRBV9,many,TRBJ2-1,TRBD1,TGTGCCAGCACCCCCACTCCGGGACAGCTCTACAATGAGCAGTTCTTC,CASTPTPGQLYNEQFF
TRBV7-8,-,TRBJ1-2,TRBD1,TGTGCCAGCAGCTTGTTCGGACAGGGCCACTATGGCTACACCTTC,CASSLFGQGHYGYTF
TRBV7-2,many,TRBJ1-2,-,TGTGCCAGCAGCTTGGGGTCCTATGGCTACACCTTC,CASSLGSYGYTF
TRBV6-1,many,TRBJ2-7,TRBD1,TGTGCCAGCAGGCCGGGACAGCCTTACGAGCAGTACTTC,CASRPGQPYEQYF
TRBV30,many,TRBJ2-3,-,TGTGCCTGGAGTGTGGGTGGGGGGACCACAGATACGCAGTATTTT,CAWSVGGGTTDTQYF
TRBV2,many,TRBJ2-1,-,TGTGCCAGCAATCTGCGCCGCCCGGATGAGCAGTTCTTC,CASNLRRPDEQFF
TRBV6-5,many,TRBJ2-3,-,TGTGCCAGCTGCCCCCAGCGGAGAAGCACAGATACGCAGTATTTT,CASCPQRRSTDTQYF
TRBV2,many,TRBJ2-7,-,TGTGCCAGCAAAAGTGGCGGAGAGCAGTACTTC,CASKSGGEQYF
TRBV19,many,TRBJ2-6,TRBD1,TGTGCCAGTAGTGGGGTGGGACAGTCCTCTGGGGCCAACGTCCTGACTTTC,CASSGVGQSSGANVLTF
TRBV19,many,TRBJ2-7,TRBD1,TGTGCCAGTAGTATTCAGGGGGACAGGGTGAACGAGCAGTACTTC,CASSIQGDRVNEQYF
TRBV12-3/TRBV12-4,many,TRBJ2-1,-,TGTGCCAGCAGTTCGGAGACAGGCCTAGGTGAGCAGTTCTTC,CASSSETGLGEQFF
TRBV20-1,many,TRBJ2-7,TRBD2,TGCAGTGCTAAACCGTATAGCGGGGTGGACTCCTACGAGCAGTACTTC,CSAKPYSGVDSYEQYF
TRBV5-4,many,TRBJ2-2,-,TGTGCCAGCAGCACAGGGATTGAGACCGGGGAGCTGTTTTTT,CASSTGIETGELFF
TRBV7-9,many,TRBJ2-3,-,TGTGCCAGCAGCTTAGCCAGATCCACAGATACGCAGTATTTT,CASSLARSTDTQYF
TRBV19,-,TRBJ2-7,-,TGTGCCAGTAGTATGCAGGGGCCCTACGAGCAGTACTTC,CASSMQGPYEQYF
TRBV7-8,many,TRBJ2-3,-,TGTGCCAGCAGCTCGGTCACGTGGGGCGGCACAGATACGCAGTATTTT,CASSSVTWGGTDTQYF
TRBV12-3/TRBV12-4,many,TRBJ1-5,-,TGTGCCAGCAGTTTAGCGGGGGGGAGGGGTCAGCCCCAGCATTTT,CASSLAGGRGQPQHF
TRBV20-1,many,TRBJ1-5,TRBD1,TGCAGTGCTAGAGGCCCAGGGGGCTATCACGGGCAGCCCCAGCATTTT,CSARGPGGYHGQPQHF
TRBV18,-,TRBJ1-2,-,TGTGCCAGCTCACCACTGGGGGCAATGGAAGGCTACACCTTC,CASSPLGAMEGYTF
TRBV12-3/TRBV12-4,many,TRBJ2-3,-,TGTGCCAGCAGTTTGATCCGGCGGGGAGATACGCAGTATTTT,CASSLIRRGDTQYF
TRBV12-3/TRBV12-4,-,TRBJ2-1,TRBD2,TGTGCCAGCAGTAATAGCGGGGGGGCCGCGAATGAGCAGTTCTTC,CASSNSGGAANEQFF
TRBV5-1,many,TRBJ2-1,-,TGCGCCAGCAGCTTTGGCAGCAACAATGAGCAGTTCTTC,CASSFGSNNEQFF
TRBV5-4,-,TRBJ1-2,-,TGTGCCAGCAGCTCAGTGAGGGACTATGGCTACACCTTC,CASSSVRDYGYTF